Each of the 7 T cell receptor beta chains below was sequenced from the same sample in a study of naive and memory T cell subsets (dated by TCRdb to the late 2010s). General study outcomes and caveats: A few larger clonotypes were present in naive repertoires, particularly the CD8 repertoires, and these clonotypes were possibly memory cells re-expressing CD45RA.

Library preparation used UMI-ligation and nested PCR. Sequenced on an Illumina MiSeq. The beta constant-region primer consisted of an equimolar mixture of two oligonucleotides that together covered TRBC1 and TRBC2. The ligated cDNA went through four rounds of PCR with nested alpha and beta constant-region primers together with the SP2 primer. TCRdb itself trimmed the public reads at Q25 with fastp, ran MiXCR and retained productive beta chains. Every entry covers one CDR3 protein and lists the most common genes and DNA from its rows. Recorded for this sample are more than 95,000 distinct CDR3 sequences; around 13% of them occurred a single time. In total, the top ten clones hold around 2.7% of the sample. What these receptors recognize is not known. The sequenced sample consisted of naive CD8+ T cells from blood. The sample's cell subset or site, from its label and the paper: naive T cells, CD45RA high CD27+. Every receptor here comes from a human donor in good health.

The chain couples TRBV9 to TRBJ1-3; TRBD1 might be the D (5 bases). Germline CDR1 and CDR2: SGDLS and YYNGEE. Trimming took 6 bases from V and 0 from J, leaving 10 bases between them. The CDR3 length is 14 residues. CDR3 in DNA: TGTGCCAGCACTGGGGGACTCTCTGGAAACACCATATATTTT. Amino acids: CASTGGLSGNTIYF.

The chain couples TRBV7-9 to TRBJ2-7, with 9 positions matching TRBD1. CDR1 and CDR2 from the germline V gene are SEHNR and FQNEAQ (reference sequence). The CDR3 has 18 residues. J was trimmed by 0 bases and V by 0 bases; bases with no gene match: 9. The DNA for the CDR3 is TGTGCCAGCAGCTTAGCTTTGGACAGGGGACCGAGCTCCTACGAGCAGTACTTC. As protein: CASSLALDRGPSSYEQYF.

This clonotype was picked up many times. The chain employs TRBV18 and TRBJ2-3, with a tentative D call TRBD1 (6 bases). CDR3 length: 19 residues. V lost 8 bases and J lost 4, with 31 bases in between. Germline CDR1 reads KGHSH; CDR2 reads LQKENI. In DNA form, the CDR3 reads TGTGCCAGCGACCACCCGCCTACCCTGGCAGGGGATTTTGCAGATACGCAGTATTTT. Protein product: CASDHPPTLAGDFADTQYF.

This clonotype was observed a few times. This sequence joins TRBV18 and TRBJ2-1, with 10 positions matching TRBD2. Germline CDR1 reads KGHSH; CDR2 reads LQKENI. V was clipped by 3 bases and J by 2 bases; unmatched bases: 7. The CDR3 loop spans 17 amino acids. The CDR3 DNA reads TGTGCCAGCTCACCGCAACATGGACTAGCGGCCTACAATGAGCAGTTCTTC. It translates to CASSPQHGLAAYNEQFF.

This clonotype appeared a few times. The V gene is TRBV6-5, the J gene TRBJ2-5; no firm D call. V was pared by 5 bases and J by 7 bases, with 8 bases between. The CDR3 runs 11 residues. The germline V gene encodes CDR1 MNHEY and CDR2 SVGAGI. The CDR3 nucleotides read TGTGCCAGCAGTGGCGGTGGGACCCAGTACTTC. It specifies CASSGGGTQYF.

The rearrangement joins TRBV20-1 to TRBJ2-1; D call uncertain. The V gene's germline CDR1 is DFQATT and CDR2 SNEGSKA (reference sequence). Trimming removed 0 bases at V and 6 bases at J, with 15 bases between. The CDR3 is made up of 15 amino acids. Written as DNA, the CDR3 is TGCAGTGCTAGAGATTTTGCCCTAGTAGGCAATGAGCAGTTCTTC. This codes for CSARDFALVGNEQFF.

The rearrangement joins TRBV7-6 to TRBJ2-3; tentative D call: TRBD1 (6 bases). CDR3 length: 16 amino acids. Germline V gene sequence: CDR1 SGHVS, CDR2 FNYEAQ. V was trimmed by 1 base and J by 2 bases, leaving 13 bases between them. The DNA for the CDR3 is TGTGCCAGCAGCTTAGGGGACACGATCCCCACAGATACGCAGTATTTT. Its translation is CASSLGDTIPTDTQYF.